Shown below are 22 T cell receptor beta chains from a single sample sequenced in a study of T cell responses to AZD1222 COVID-19 vaccine. Libraries were prepared by immunoSEQ multiplex PCR; TCRdb keeps only in-frame clonotypes and omits some of them. Here the sample spans approximately 120,000 clones, around 90% being singletons. This sample comprised peripheral blood, obtained on day 0 of AZD1222 vaccination. The receptor set was obtained from an adult in good health.

The chain has TRBV28 and TRBJ1-6; 8 bases line up with TRBD1. CDR3 length equals 15 residues. Germline trimming cut 6 bases from V and 9 bases from J; bases unmatched to any gene: 10. Per the germline V gene, CDR1 is MDHEN and CDR2 is SYDVKM. The CDR3 spells CASSKTGVFGSPLHF. In DNA, the CDR3 is TGTGCCAGCAGCAAGACAGGGGTGTTCGGTTCACCCCTCCACTTT. Drawing the rest from reference TRBV28 and TRBJ1-6, the complete variable domain is DVKVTQSSRYLVKRTGEKVFLECVQDMDHENMFWYRQDPGLGLRLIYFSYDVKMKEKGDIPEGYSVSREKKERFSLILESASTNQTSMYLCASSKTGVFGSPLHFGNGTRLTVT.

This clone has only a few counts. This chain uses TRBV19 with TRBJ2-5; D not certain. CDR1 and CDR2 from the germline V gene are LNHDA and SQIVND (reference sequence). This CDR3 is 14 amino acids long. Trimming pared 7 bases from V and 1 base from J, leaving 13 bases between. CDR3 DNA: TGTGCCAGTACTTCGACCGATCCCCAAGAGACCCAGTACTTC. The encoded protein is CASTSTDPQETQYF.

This chain uses TRBV7-2 with TRBJ1-2; D is possibly TRBD1 (6 bases). The germline CDR1 and CDR2 sequences are SGHTA and FQGNSA. Between the trimmed V and J ends, which lost 5 bases and 7 bases, there was a span of 17 bases. This CDR3 has 14 residues. The CDR3 sequence: CASSPYRGQAGYTF. The CDR3 coding sequence is TGTGCCAGCAGCCCCTATCGGGGGCAGGCTGGCTACACCTTC.

This clone was seen just once. The chain joins TRBV18 to TRBJ2-2; D is perhaps TRBD2 (5 bases). Germline values: CDR1 KGHSH, CDR2 LQKENI. CDR3 size: 16 residues. V lost 0 bases and J 1 base, leaving 9 bases between the germline ends. The DNA of the CDR3 is TGTGCCAGCTCACCACCGCGGGCTATGAACACCGGGGAGCTGTTTTTT. This codes for CASSPPRAMNTGELFF.

This clone has more than one count but fewer than ten. The J gene is TRBJ2-3, the V gene TRBV30, with D possibly called TRBD1 or TRBD2 (5 bases each). Germline assignment: CDR1 GTSNPN and CDR2 SVGIG (reference sequence). The germline V and J ends were trimmed by 5 bases and 8 bases, with 20 bases remaining between them. The CDR3 extends over 14 amino acids. CDR3: CAWGFPGTLTTQYF. CDR3 DNA: TGTGCCTGGGGGTTCCCCGGGACCCTCACTACGCAGTATTTT.

This chain joins TRBV11-2 and TRBJ2-4, with TRBD2 identical over 8 bases. Trimming cost V 1 base and J 1 base; bases outside gene matches: 9. This CDR3 contains 18 residues. Per the germline V gene, CDR1 is SGHAT and CDR2 is FQNNGV. The CDR3 nucleotides are TGTGCCAGCAGCTTAGTCGCGGGGGGTGGGGTCGCCAAAAACATTCAGTACTTC. Protein product: CASSLVAGGGVAKNIQYF.

The chain recombines TRBV6-5 with TRBJ1-1; 8 nucleotides match TRBD1. This CDR3 region has 15 residues. After removal of 8 bases from V and 0 bases from J, the junction contained 8 bases not matched to a gene. In germline, CDR1 is MNHEY, CDR2 SVGAGI. The CDR3 protein is CASAREGQVNTEAFF. DNA for the CDR3: TGTGCCAGCGCACGAGAGGGACAGGTGAACACTGAAGCTTTCTTT.

This chain uses TRBV18 with TRBJ1-2; weak D call: TRBD1 (5 bases). V was trimmed by 1 base and J by 3 bases, leaving 15 bases between them. Germline CDR1 and CDR2: KGHSH and LQKENI. The CDR3 runs to 16 residues. In DNA, the CDR3 is TGTGCCAGCTCACCACGTGCAGGGATTGAAGACTATGGCTACACCTTC. As protein: CASSPRAGIEDYGYTF.

The sample holds one count of this clone. The chain combines TRBV5-6 with TRBJ1-1; maybe TRBD1 (5 bases). V dropped 0 bases and J dropped 4 bases, with 13 bases sitting between them. This CDR3 has 15 amino acids. CDR1 is SGHDT and CDR2 is YYEEEE in the germline V gene. CDR3 region: CASSLGAGWATEAFF. The CDR3, as DNA: TGTGCCAGCAGCTTGGGGGCAGGGTGGGCCACTGAAGCTTTCTTT.

In its sample, this clone was seen a few times. The chain employs TRBV5-1 and TRBJ1-5; D not resolved. The CDR3 extends over 13 amino acids. The V gene's germline CDR1 is SGHRS and CDR2 YFSETQ. V was cut by 3 bases and J by 7 bases, with 11 bases left in between. In nucleotides, the CDR3 is TGCGCCAGCAGCTCGACATTTGGGCAGCCCCAGCATTTT. This codes for CASSSTFGQPQHF.

The CDR3 nucleotides read TGCGCCAGCAGCACGTCTAGCGGGGGGTACAATGAGCAGTTCTTC. Its translation: CASSTSSGGYNEQFF. The chain uses TRBV5-1 and TRBJ2-1; 11 nucleotides match TRBD2. Looked up from germline, CDR1 is SGHRS and CDR2 is YFSETQ. The V segment lost 4 bases and the J segment 4 bases; nucleotides outside the gene matches: 4. This CDR3 region has 15 residues.

This clone was found once. The chain links TRBV27 to TRBJ1-1; the D is unclear. V lost 3 bases and J 5 bases, leaving 13 bases between the germline ends. The CDR3 has 14 amino acids. Per the germline V gene, CDR1 is MNHEY and CDR2 is SMNVEV (reference sequence). CDR3 sequence: CASSFDMSRTEAFF. For the CDR3, the DNA is TGTGCCAGCAGTTTCGACATGTCTCGTACTGAAGCTTTCTTT.

The chain's CDR3 is CASSLVLGLAGDNEQFF. CDR3 bases: TGTGCCAGCAGTTTAGTATTGGGACTAGCGGGAGACAATGAGCAGTTCTTC. V is TRBV28 and J is TRBJ2-1, with 14 bases matching TRBD2. The CDR3 runs to 17 residues. CDR1 is MDHEN and CDR2 is SYDVKM in the germline V gene. The V gene end was trimmed by 2 bases and the J gene end by 5 bases; junction bases not matched to a gene: 5.

This chain links TRBV7-2 with TRBJ1-5; D possibly corresponds to TRBD1 (5 bases). V shed 1 base and J shed 3 bases, with 10 bases lying between them. This CDR3 comprises 15 residues. Germline values: CDR1 SGHTA, CDR2 FQGNSA. As DNA, the CDR3 is TGTGCCAGCAGCTTAGAGGCAGGGTTCAATCAGCCCCAGCATTTT. Its translation is CASSLEAGFNQPQHF. Filled out from reference TRBV7-2 and TRBJ1-5, the complete variable domain reads GAGVSQSPSNKVTEKGKDVELRCDPISGHTALYWYRQSLGQGLEFLIYFQGNSAPDKSGLPSDRFSAERTGGSVSTLTIQRTQQEDSAVYLCASSLEAGFNQPQHFGDGTRLSIL.

This clone has just one count. The chain links TRBV5-1 to TRBJ2-5; the D is unclear. The CDR3 totals 14 residues. Germline CDR1 and CDR2: SGHRS and YFSETQ. V was clipped by 0 bases and J by 2 bases, with 8 bases between them. Here the CDR3 DNA reads TGCGCCAGCAGCTTGGAGGGCGGACAAGAGACCCAGTACTTC. It encodes CASSLEGGQETQYF. The entire variable domain, with the rest obtained from reference TRBV5-1 and TRBJ2-5, is as follows: KAGVTQTPRYLIKTRGQQVTLSCSPISGHRSVSWYQQTPGQGLQFLFEYFSETQRNKGNFPGRFSGRQFSNSRSEMNVSTLELGDSALYLCASSLEGGQETQYFGPGTRLLVL.

The genes are TRBV27 and TRBJ1-2; D is possibly TRBD1 (5 bases). Trimming took off 9 bases at V and 5 bases at J, with 10 bases between the two ends. The germline CDR1 and CDR2 sequences are MNHEY and SMNVEV (reference sequence). This CDR3 comprises 11 residues. In DNA, the CDR3 is TGTGCCAGTGGGGGGGAGTATGGCTACACCTTC. This translates into CASGGEYGYTF.

The CDR3 DNA reads as TGTGCCAGCGGCCACAGGGGAGAGACCCAGTACTTC. Translation gives CASGHRGETQYF. This chain connects TRBV2 to TRBJ2-5, with 7 positions matching TRBD1. This CDR3 spans 12 amino acids. In germline, CDR1 is SNHLY, CDR2 FYNNEI. Trimming at V came to 8 bases and at J to 4 bases, leaving 4 bases not matched to a gene.

The chain couples TRBV2 to TRBJ1-1; D possibly corresponds to TRBD1 (6 bases). Germline V gene data show CDR1 as SNHLY and CDR2 as FYNNEI. Between the trimmed V and J ends, which lost 8 bases and 1 base, there was a span of 8 bases. The CDR3 runs to 12 residues. The CDR3: CASRTANTEAFF. As DNA, the CDR3 is TGTGCCAGCCGGACAGCGAACACTGAAGCTTTCTTT. The full variable domain, its missing parts supplied by reference TRBV2 and TRBJ1-1, is EPEVTQTPSHQVTQMGQEVILRCVPISNHLYFYWYRQILGQKVEFLVSFYNNEISEKSEIFDDQFSVERPDGSNFTLKIRSTKLEDSAMYFCASRTANTEAFFGQGTRLTVV.

The V and J genes are TRBV3-1 (or the pseudogene TRBV3-2) and TRBJ1-1; D possibly corresponds to TRBD1 (6 bases). Trimming pared 1 base from V and 6 bases from J, leaving 12 bases between. The germline CDR1 and CDR2 sequences are LGHDT and YNNKEL (reference sequence). The CDR3 is 14 amino acids. CDR3 nucleotides: TGTGCCAGCAGCCAAGTTATCAGGGGTGCTGAAGCTTTCTTT. It translates to CASSQVIRGAEAFF.

This clone appeared a few times. The gene calls are TRBV28 and TRBJ2-7, with TRBD2 matching 15 bases. Germline loops: CDR1 MDHEN, CDR2 SYDVKM. This CDR3 has 14 residues. J gave up 4 bases and V 8 bases, and 3 bases lay outside the gene matches. Here the CDR3 DNA reads TGTGCCAGCGGGACTAGCGGGAGGAGATACGAGCAGTACTTC. This codes for CASGTSGRRYEQYF.

The rearrangement joins TRBV7-2 to TRBJ2-1; D possibly corresponds to TRBD1 (5 bases). V was shortened by 4 bases and J by 4 bases, with 8 bases between the two germline ends. The germline V gene encodes CDR1 SGHTA and CDR2 FQGNSA. This CDR3 is 13 amino acids long. DNA for the CDR3: TGTGCCAGCAGCTACCAGGGTTACAATGAGCAGTTCTTC. The encoded protein is CASSYQGYNEQFF. The entire variable domain, with the rest obtained from reference TRBV7-2 and TRBJ2-1, is as follows: GAGVSQSPSNKVTEKGKDVELRCDPISGHTALYWYRQSLGQGLEFLIYFQGNSAPDKSGLPSDRFSAERTGGSVSTLTIQRTQQEDSAVYLCASSYQGYNEQFFGPGTRLTVL.

This sequence joins TRBV7-3 and TRBJ2-1, with D perhaps matching TRBD2 (5 bases). This CDR3 contains 15 residues. V was trimmed by 0 bases and J by 9 bases, leaving 15 bases between them. Germline values: CDR1 SGHTA, CDR2 FQGTGA. The CDR3 is CASSLTGGGGGEQFF. CDR3 nucleotide sequence: TGTGCCAGCAGCTTAACTGGTGGTGGAGGTGGTGAGCAGTTCTTC.